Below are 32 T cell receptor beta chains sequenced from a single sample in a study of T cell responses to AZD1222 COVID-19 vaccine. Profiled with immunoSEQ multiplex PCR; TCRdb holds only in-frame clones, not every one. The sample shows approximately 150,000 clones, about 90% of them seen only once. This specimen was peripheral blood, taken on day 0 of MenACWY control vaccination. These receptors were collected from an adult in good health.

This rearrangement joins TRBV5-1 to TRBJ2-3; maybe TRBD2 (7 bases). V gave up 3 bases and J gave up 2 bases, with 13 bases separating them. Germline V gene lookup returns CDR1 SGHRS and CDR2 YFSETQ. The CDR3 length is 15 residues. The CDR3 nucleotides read TGCGCCAGCAGCTGGGGGGGGCCGGACACAGATACGCAGTATTTT. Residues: CASSWGGPDTDTQYF. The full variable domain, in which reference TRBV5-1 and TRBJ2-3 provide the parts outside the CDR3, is KAGVTQTPRYLIKTRGQQVTLSCSPISGHRSVSWYQQTPGQGLQFLFEYFSETQRNKGNFPGRFSGRQFSNSRSEMNVSTLELGDSALYLCASSWGGPDTDTQYFGPGTRLTVL.

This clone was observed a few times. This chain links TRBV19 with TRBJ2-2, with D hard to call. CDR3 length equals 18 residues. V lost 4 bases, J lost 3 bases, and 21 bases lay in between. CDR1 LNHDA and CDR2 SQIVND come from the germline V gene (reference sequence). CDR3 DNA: TGTGCCAGTAGTAGTGTCATGGGGATAAACTGGGACACCGGGGAGCTGTTTTTT. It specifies CASSSVMGINWDTGELFF.

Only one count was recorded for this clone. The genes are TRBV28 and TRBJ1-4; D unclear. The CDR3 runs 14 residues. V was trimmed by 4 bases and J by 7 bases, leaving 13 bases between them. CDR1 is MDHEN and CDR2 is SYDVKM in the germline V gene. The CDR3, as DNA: TGTGCCAGCAGTTCACCCGGGGATAGTGAAAAACTGTTTTTT. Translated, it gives CASSSPGDSEKLFF. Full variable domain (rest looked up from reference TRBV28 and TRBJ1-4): DVKVTQSSRYLVKRTGEKVFLECVQDMDHENMFWYRQDPGLGLRLIYFSYDVKMKEKGDIPEGYSVSREKKERFSLILESASTNQTSMYLCASSSPGDSEKLFFGSGTQLSVL.

DNA of the CDR3: TGTGCCAGCTCCCCTGAGGGCCTAACCGAAAAACTGTTTTTT. Its protein product is CASSPEGLTEKLFF. The V and J genes are TRBV18 and TRBJ1-4; D ambiguous. Trimming removed 6 bases from V and 8 bases from J, with 16 bases in between. The CDR3 length is 14 residues. CDR1 and CDR2 from the germline V gene are KGHSH and LQKENI.

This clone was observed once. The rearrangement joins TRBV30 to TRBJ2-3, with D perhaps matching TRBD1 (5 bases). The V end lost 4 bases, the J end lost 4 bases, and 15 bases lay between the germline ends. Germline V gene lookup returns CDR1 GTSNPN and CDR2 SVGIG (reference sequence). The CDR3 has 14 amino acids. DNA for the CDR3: TGTGCCTGGACTCAGGGCCACAGCGCAGATACGCAGTATTTT. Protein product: CAWTQGHSADTQYF.

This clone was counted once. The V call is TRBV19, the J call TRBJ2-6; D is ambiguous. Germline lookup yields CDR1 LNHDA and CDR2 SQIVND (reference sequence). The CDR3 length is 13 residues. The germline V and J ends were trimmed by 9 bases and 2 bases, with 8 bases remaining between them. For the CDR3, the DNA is TGTGCCAGCGGAATGCCTGGGGCCAACGTCCTGACTTTC. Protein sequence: CASGMPGANVLTF.

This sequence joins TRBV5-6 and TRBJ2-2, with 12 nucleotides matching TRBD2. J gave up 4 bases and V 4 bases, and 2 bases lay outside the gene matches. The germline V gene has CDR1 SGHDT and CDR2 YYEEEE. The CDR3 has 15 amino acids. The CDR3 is CASSLAGGGTGELFF. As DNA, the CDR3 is TGTGCCAGCAGCCTAGCGGGAGGGGGCACCGGGGAGCTGTTTTTT.

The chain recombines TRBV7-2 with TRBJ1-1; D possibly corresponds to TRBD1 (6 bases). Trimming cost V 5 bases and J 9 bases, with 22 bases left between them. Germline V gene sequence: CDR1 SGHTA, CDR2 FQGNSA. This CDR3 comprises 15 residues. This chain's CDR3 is CASSREGDGFGKAFF. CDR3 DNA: TGTGCCAGCAGCAGGGAGGGGGACGGTTTCGGGAAAGCTTTCTTT.

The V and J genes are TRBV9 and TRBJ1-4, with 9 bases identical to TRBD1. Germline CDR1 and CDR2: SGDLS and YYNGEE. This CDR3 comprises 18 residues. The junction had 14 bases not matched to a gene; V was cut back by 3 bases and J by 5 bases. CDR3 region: CASSAGQGRAGRNEKLFF. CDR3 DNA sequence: TGTGCCAGCAGCGCCGGACAGGGGCGCGCTGGGAGGAATGAAAAACTGTTTTTT.

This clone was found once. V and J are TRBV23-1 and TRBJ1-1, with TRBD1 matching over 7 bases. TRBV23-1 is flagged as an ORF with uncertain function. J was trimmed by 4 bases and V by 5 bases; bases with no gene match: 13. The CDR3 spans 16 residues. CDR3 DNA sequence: TGCGCCAGCAGTAGGACAGGCCGGTCTGATATCACTGAAGCTTTCTTT. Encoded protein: CASSRTGRSDITEAFF.

This CDR3 reads CASSPGQAPYGYTF. CDR3 DNA: TGTGCCAGCAGCCCTGGACAAGCTCCCTATGGCTACACCTTC. This chain links TRBV5-5 with TRBJ1-2; D may be TRBD1 (5 bases). Germline values: CDR1 SGHKS, CDR2 YYEKEE (reference sequence). The CDR3 is made up of 14 amino acids. Trimming took off 4 bases at V and 4 bases at J, with 14 bases between the two ends.

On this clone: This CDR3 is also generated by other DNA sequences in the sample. In DNA form, the CDR3 reads TGCAGTGCCGGGGAAGAGACCCAGTACTTC. Amino acid sequence: CSAGEETQYF. The chain links TRBV20-1 to TRBJ2-5, with TRBD2 as a possible D gene (5 bases). V was cut by 6 bases and J by 3 bases, with 5 bases left in between. Germline V gene sequence: CDR1 DFQATT, CDR2 SNEGSKA (reference sequence). This CDR3 is 10 amino acids long.

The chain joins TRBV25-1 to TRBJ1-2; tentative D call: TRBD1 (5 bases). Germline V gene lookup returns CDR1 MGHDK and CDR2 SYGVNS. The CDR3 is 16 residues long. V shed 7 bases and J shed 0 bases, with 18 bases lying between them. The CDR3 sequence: CASMGLGPRSNYGYTF. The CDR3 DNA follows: TGTGCCAGCATGGGGCTAGGCCCTAGATCTAACTATGGCTACACCTTC.

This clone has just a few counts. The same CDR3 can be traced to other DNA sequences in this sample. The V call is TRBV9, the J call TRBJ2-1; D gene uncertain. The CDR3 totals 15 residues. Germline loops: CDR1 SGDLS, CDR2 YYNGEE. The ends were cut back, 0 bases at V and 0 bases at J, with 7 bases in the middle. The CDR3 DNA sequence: TGTGCCAGCAGCGTAGGGCAGAGCTCCTACAATGAGCAGTTCTTC. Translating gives CASSVGQSSYNEQFF. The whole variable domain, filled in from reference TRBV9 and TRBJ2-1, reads DSGVTQTPKHLITATGQRVTLRCSPRSGDLSVYWYQQSLDQGLQFLIQYYNGEERAKGNILERFSAQQFPDLHSELNLSSLELGDSALYFCASSVGQSSYNEQFFGPGTRLTVL.

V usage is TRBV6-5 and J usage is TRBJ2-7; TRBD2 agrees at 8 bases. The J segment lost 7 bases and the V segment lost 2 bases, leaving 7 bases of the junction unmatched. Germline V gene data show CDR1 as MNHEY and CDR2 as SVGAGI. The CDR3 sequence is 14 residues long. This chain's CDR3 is CASSYGTSGGEQYF. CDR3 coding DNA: TGTGCCAGCAGTTACGGCACTAGCGGTGGTGAGCAGTACTTC.

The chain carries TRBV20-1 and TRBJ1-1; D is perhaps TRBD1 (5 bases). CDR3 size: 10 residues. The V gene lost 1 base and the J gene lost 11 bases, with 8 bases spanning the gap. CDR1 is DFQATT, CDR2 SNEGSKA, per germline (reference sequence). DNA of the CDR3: TGCAGTGCTAGAGTCAGGGAGGCTTTCTTT. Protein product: CSARVREAFF.

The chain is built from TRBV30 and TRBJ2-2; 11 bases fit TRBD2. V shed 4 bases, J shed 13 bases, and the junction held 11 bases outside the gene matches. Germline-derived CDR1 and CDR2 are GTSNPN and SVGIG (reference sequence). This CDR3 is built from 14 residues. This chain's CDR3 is CAWMTGTSGRGLFF. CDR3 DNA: TGTGCCTGGATGACCGGGACTAGCGGTAGAGGGCTGTTTTTT.

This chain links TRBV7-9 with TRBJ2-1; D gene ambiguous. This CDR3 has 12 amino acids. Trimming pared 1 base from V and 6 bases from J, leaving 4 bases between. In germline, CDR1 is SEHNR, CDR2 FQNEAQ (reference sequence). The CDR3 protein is CASSLVGNEQFF. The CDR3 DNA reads TGTGCCAGCAGCTTAGTGGGCAATGAGCAGTTCTTC.

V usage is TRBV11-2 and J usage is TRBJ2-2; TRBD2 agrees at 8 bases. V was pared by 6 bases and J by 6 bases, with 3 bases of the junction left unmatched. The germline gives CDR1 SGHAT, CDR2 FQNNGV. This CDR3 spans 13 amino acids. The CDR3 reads CASSSGMAGELFF. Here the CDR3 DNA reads TGTGCCAGCAGTAGCGGGATGGCCGGGGAGCTGTTTTTT.

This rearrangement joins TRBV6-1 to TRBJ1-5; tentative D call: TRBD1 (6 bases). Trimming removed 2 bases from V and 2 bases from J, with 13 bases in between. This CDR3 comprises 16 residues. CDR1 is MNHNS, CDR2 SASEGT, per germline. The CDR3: CASSERGGAGNQPQHF. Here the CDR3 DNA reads TGTGCCAGCAGTGAACGGGGGGGGGCCGGCAATCAGCCCCAGCATTTT.

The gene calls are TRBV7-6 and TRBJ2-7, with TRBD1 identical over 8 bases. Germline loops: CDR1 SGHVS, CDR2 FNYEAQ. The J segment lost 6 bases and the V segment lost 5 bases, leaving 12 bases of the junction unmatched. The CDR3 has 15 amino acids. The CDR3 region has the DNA TGTGCCAGCAGCCCTGGACAGGGACGTGTGGGCGAGCAGTACTTC. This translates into CASSPGQGRVGEQYF. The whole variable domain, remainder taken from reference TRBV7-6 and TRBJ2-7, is GAGVSQSPRYKVTKRGQDVALRCDPISGHVSLYWYRQALGQGPEFLTYFNYEAQQDKSGLPNDRFSAERPEGSISTLTIQRTEQRDSAMYRCASSPGQGRVGEQYFGPGTRLTVT.

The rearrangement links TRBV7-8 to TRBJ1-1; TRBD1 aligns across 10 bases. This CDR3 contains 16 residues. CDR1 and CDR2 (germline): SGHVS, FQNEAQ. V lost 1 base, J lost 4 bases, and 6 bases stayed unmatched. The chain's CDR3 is CASSLVDRGFGTEAFF. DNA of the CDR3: TGTGCCAGCAGCTTAGTGGACAGGGGGTTCGGCACTGAAGCTTTCTTT.

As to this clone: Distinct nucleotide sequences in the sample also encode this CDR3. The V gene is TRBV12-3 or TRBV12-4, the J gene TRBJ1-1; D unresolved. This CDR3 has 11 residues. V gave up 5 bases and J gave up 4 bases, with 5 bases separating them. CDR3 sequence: CASSTGTEAFF. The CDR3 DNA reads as TGTGCCAGCAGTACTGGCACTGAAGCTTTCTTT.

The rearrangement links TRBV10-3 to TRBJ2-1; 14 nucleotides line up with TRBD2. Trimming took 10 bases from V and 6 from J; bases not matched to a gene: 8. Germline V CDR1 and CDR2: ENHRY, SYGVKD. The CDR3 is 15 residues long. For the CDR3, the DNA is TGTGCCACGCGGGGACTAGCGGGAGTAGGCAATGAGCAGTTCTTC. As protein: CATRGLAGVGNEQFF.

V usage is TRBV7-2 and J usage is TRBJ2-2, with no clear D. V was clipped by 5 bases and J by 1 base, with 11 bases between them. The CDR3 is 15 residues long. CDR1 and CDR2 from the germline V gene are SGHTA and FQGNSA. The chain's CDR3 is CASSRAPKNTGELFF. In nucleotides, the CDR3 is TGTGCCAGCAGCCGTGCCCCTAAGAACACCGGGGAGCTGTTTTTT.

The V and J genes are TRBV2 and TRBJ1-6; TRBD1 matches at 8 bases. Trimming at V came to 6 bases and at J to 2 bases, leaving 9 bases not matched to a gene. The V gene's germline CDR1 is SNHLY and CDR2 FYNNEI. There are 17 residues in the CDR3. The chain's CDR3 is CASRLVTGGPYNSPLHF. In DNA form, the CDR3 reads TGTGCCAGCAGGCTAGTAACAGGGGGACCCTATAATTCACCCCTCCACTTT.

The CDR3 DNA reads as TGCGCCAGCAGCCAGGCCAAATCAGAGACCCAGTACTTC. Amino acid sequence: CASSQAKSETQYF. V and J are TRBV10-2 and TRBJ2-5; D is ambiguous. CDR3 size: 13 residues. With 6 bases removed from V and 4 bases from J, the gap between germline ends came to 12 bases. Germline V gene data show CDR1 as WSHSY and CDR2 as SAAADI.

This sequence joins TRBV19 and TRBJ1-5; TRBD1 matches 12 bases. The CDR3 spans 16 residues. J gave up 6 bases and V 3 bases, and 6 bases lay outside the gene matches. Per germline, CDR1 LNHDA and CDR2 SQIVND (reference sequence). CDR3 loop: CASSIPGQGARQPQHF. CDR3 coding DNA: TGTGCCAGTAGTATTCCGGGACAGGGGGCTCGTCAGCCCCAGCATTTT.

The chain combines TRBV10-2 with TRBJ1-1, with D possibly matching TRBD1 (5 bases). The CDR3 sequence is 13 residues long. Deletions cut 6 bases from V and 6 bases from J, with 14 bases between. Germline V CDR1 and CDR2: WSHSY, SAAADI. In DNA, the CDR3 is TGCGCCAGCAGAGATACAGGTAATGCTGAAGCTTTCTTT. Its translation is CASRDTGNAEAFF.

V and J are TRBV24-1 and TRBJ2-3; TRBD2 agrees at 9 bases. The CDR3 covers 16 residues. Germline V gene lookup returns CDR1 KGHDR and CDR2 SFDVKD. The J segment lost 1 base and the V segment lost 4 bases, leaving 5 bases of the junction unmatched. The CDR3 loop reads CATSEASGTGTDTQYF. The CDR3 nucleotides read TGTGCCACCAGTGAGGCTAGCGGGACTGGCACAGATACGCAGTATTTT.

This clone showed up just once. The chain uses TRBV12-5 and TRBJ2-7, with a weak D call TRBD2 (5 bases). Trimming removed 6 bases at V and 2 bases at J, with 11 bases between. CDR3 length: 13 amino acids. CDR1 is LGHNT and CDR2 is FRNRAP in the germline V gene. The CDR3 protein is CASGPSGTYEQYF. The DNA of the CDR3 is TGTGCTAGTGGGCCGTCGGGAACCTACGAGCAGTACTTC. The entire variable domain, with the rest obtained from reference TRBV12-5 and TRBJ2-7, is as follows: DARVTQTPRHKVTEMGQEVTMRCQPILGHNTVFWYRQTMMQGLELLAYFRNRAPLDDSGMPKDRFSAEMPDATLATLKIQPSEPRDSAVYFCASGPSGTYEQYFGPGTRLTVT.

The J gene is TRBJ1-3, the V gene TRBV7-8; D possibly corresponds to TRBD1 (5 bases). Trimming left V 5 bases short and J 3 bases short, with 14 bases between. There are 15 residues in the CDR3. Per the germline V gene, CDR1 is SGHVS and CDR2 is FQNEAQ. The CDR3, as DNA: TGTGCCAGCAGCCCGGCAGGGAGAGTTGGAAACACCATATATTTT. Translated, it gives CASSPAGRVGNTIYF.